This TCR beta chain was found in a study of blood T cell repertoires in COVID-19. The overall study: T cells, B-cell-depleted T cells, or PBMCs provided the cDNA or gDNA that served as material.

Comment on this clone: A read error is possible here, since a much larger clone lies one base away.

The protocol was immunoSEQ multiplex PCR, while the TCRdb copy is restricted to in-frame clones and leaves out a portion. The sample yields more than 250,000 clones, approximately 80% seen once. This CDR3 is built from 13 residues. The germline V gene has CDR1 SGHTA and CDR2 FQGNSA. The V end lost 5 bases, the J end lost 1 base, and 8 bases lay between the germline ends. The V gene is TRBV7-2, the J gene TRBJ1-1, with D possibly being TRBD1 (6 bases). The sequencing sample was made of peripheral blood. The sequence was collected from a human donor in a cohort sampled during active COVID-19. CDR3 residues: CASSLQGNTEAFF. The CDR3 nucleotides are TGTGCCAGCAGCCTACAGGGGAACACTGAAGCTTTCTTT.